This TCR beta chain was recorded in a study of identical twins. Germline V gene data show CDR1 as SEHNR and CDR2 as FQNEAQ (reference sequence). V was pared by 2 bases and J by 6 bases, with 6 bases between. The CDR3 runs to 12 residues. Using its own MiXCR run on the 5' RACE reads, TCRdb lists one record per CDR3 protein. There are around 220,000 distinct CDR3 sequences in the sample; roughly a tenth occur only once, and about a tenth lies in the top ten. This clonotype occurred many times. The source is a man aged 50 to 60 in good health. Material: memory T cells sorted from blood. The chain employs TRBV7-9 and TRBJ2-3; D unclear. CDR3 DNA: TGTGCCAGCAGCTTACTAGGGGATACGCAGTATTTT. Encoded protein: CASSLLGDTQYF. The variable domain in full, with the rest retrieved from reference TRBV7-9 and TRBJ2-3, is DTGVSQNPRHKITKRGQNVTFRCDPISEHNRLYWYRQTLGQGPEFLTYFQNEAQLEKSRLLSDRFSAERPKGSFSTLEIQRTEQGDSAMYLCASSLLGDTQYFGPGTRLTVL.